The 7 T cell receptor beta chains given below trace back to one sample, sequenced in a study of T cell repertoires in cytomegalovirus infection (dated by TCRdb to about 2019). The treatment or condition label corresponds to: in vitro stimulation with specific CMV peptide epitopes to enrich CMV-specific T cells. The data were produced on an Illumina HiSeq 1500. TCRdb reprocessed the public reads (quality trimming at Q25 with fastp, clone calling with MiXCR) and kept in-frame beta chains. Each CDR3 protein appears once, grouped with its most common genes and DNA. The sample data list 700,000 to 850,000 distinct CDR3 sequences, and approximately 32% of these were observed just once. Of the sample, over 10% falls within the top ten clones. These TCRs are of unknown antigen specificity. Sequencing was performed on cultured CD8+ T cells from PBMCs, taken from culture after CMV antigen stimulation. The origin of the receptors is a human donor in good health (CMV status not recorded). Some clones in this sample may be carry-over from other donors' samples.

The V gene is TRBV9, the J gene TRBJ1-6; the D is unclear. Germline CDR1 SGDLS, CDR2 YYNGEE. The V and J ends lost 0 bases and 11 bases respectively, with 12 bases between them. The CDR3 is 14 residues long. The CDR3 region is CASSVAGINPPLHF. In DNA form, the CDR3 reads TGTGCCAGCAGCGTAGCCGGGATCAATCCACCCCTCCACTTT.

The sample holds one count of this clonotype. CDR3 bases: TGCGCCAGCAGCTTGTTCCCCGGGGACTCCTACAATGAGCAGTTCTTC. Amino acid sequence: CASSLFPGDSYNEQFF. The chain combines TRBV5-1 with TRBJ2-1; D is possibly TRBD2 (5 bases). CDR1 and CDR2 (germline): SGHRS, YFSETQ. CDR3 length: 16 amino acids. V was clipped by 1 base and J by 0 bases, with 11 bases between them.

The genes are TRBV19 and TRBJ2-7; 7 nucleotides match TRBD1. V dropped 6 bases and J dropped 0; count of bases not matched to a gene: 11. Per germline, CDR1 LNHDA and CDR2 SQIVND (reference sequence). This CDR3 has 16 amino acids. CDR3 sequence reads: CASRDRAPNDSYEQYV. CDR3 nucleotides: TGTGCCAGTAGAGACAGGGCACCTAACGACTCCTACGAGCAGTACGTC.

The chain carries TRBV20-1 and TRBJ2-5, with D tentatively TRBD1 (6 bases). Looked up from germline, CDR1 is DFQATT and CDR2 is SNEGSKA (reference sequence). CDR3 length: 15 residues. Between the trimmed V and J ends, which lost 3 bases and 2 bases, there was a span of 16 bases. The DNA of the CDR3 is TGCAGTGCTAGTCCAGACAGGCTTTATCAAGAGACCCAGTACTTC. Its protein is CSASPDRLYQETQYF.

The V and J genes are TRBV7-9 and TRBJ2-2, with D possibly matching TRBD2 (5 bases). Germline loops: CDR1 SEHNR, CDR2 FQNEAQ (reference sequence). Trimming pared 7 bases from V and 9 bases from J, leaving 18 bases between. The CDR3 runs 14 residues. The CDR3 is CASTLSGFGRELFF. The CDR3 coding sequence is TGTGCCAGCACGCTTTCGGGGTTTGGCAGGGAGCTGTTTTTT.

The rearrangement links TRBV5-5 to TRBJ2-7, with TRBD1 matching over 8 bases. With 1 base clipped from V and 1 base from J, the junction kept 7 bases outside the gene matches. Germline lookup yields CDR1 SGHKS and CDR2 YYEKEE (reference sequence). The CDR3 totals 16 residues. The CDR3 DNA sequence: TGTGCCAGCAGCTTGTCGGCAGGGGGCTATTCCTACGAGCAGTACGTC. It yields the protein CASSLSAGGYSYEQYV.

The chain combines TRBV5-6 with TRBJ2-3, with TRBD2 as a possible D gene (6 bases). V was cut by 0 bases and J by 1 base, with 15 bases left in between. Germline V gives CDR1 SGHDT, CDR2 YYEEEE. The CDR3 runs 17 residues. CDR3 protein: CASSLGLETVGTDTQYF. The CDR3 nucleotides are TGTGCCAGCAGCTTGGGACTAGAAACAGTTGGCACAGATACGCAGTATTTT.